What follows are 20 T cell receptor beta chains derived from one specimen sequenced in a study of cytomegalovirus exposure and HLA in healthy donors. The repertoire was sequenced with immunoSEQ multiplex PCR; TCRdb's copy has only in-frame clones and lacks some. Here the sample spans roughly 230,000 clones, 80% to 95% being singletons. The sequenced sample was PBMCs. The receptors derive from a woman in her twenties or thirties in good health and CMV-seronegative.

This clone has a single count. This chain uses TRBV4-2 with TRBJ2-7; D remains ambiguous. Per germline, CDR1 LGHNA and CDR2 YNFKEQ. V was cut by 0 bases and J by 0 bases, with 9 bases left in between. This CDR3 has 15 amino acids. In DNA, the CDR3 is TGTGCCAGCAGCCAAGATCCACGTAGCTCCTACGAGCAGTACTTC. This codes for CASSQDPRSSYEQYF.

This clone was detected only a few times. This sequence joins TRBV19 and TRBJ1-5; tentative D call: TRBD1 (5 bases). The ends were cut back, 3 bases at V and 4 bases at J, with 7 bases in the middle. Germline V lookup: CDR1 LNHDA, CDR2 SQIVND (reference sequence). The CDR3 length is 13 residues. The CDR3 coding sequence is TGTGCCAGTAGTATGCAGGGTAATCAGCCCCAGCATTTT. Protein sequence: CASSMQGNQPQHF. The full variable domain, rest sourced from reference TRBV19 and TRBJ1-5, is DGGITQSPKYLFRKEGQNVTLSCEQNLNHDAMYWYRQDPGQGLRLIYYSQIVNDFQKGDIAEGYSVSREKKESFPLTVTSAQKNPTAFYLCASSMQGNQPQHFGDGTRLSIL.

The chain employs TRBV19 and TRBJ2-5, with D perhaps TRBD1 (6 bases). The V end lost 7 bases, the J end lost 2 bases, and 11 bases lay between the germline ends. Per the germline V gene, CDR1 is LNHDA and CDR2 is SQIVND (reference sequence). The CDR3 is 13 amino acids. CDR3 loop: CASNTGLQETQYF. The CDR3 nucleotides read TGTGCCAGTAATACAGGGCTTCAAGAGACCCAGTACTTC.

This rearrangement joins TRBV28 to TRBJ2-3; 10 bases are shared with TRBD1. Germline V gene lookup returns CDR1 MDHEN and CDR2 SYDVKM. The CDR3 is 17 amino acids. Trimming took 1 base from V and 4 from J; bases not matched to a gene: 8. CDR3 loop: CASSLSPGTGASDTQYF. CDR3 coding DNA: TGTGCCAGCAGTTTATCCCCCGGGACAGGGGCATCAGATACGCAGTATTTT.

The rearrangement joins TRBV10-3 to TRBJ2-1; no reliable D call. Trimming removed 0 bases from V and 5 bases from J, with 2 bases in between. CDR1 and CDR2 from the germline V gene are ENHRY and SYGVKD. The CDR3 consists of 12 residues. In nucleotides, the CDR3 is TGTGCCATCAGTGAGTCTAACAATGAGCAGTTCTTC. It yields the protein CAISESNNEQFF.

The chain joins TRBV4-2 to TRBJ1-1; TRBD1 aligns across 12 bases. After removal of 7 bases from V and 5 bases from J, the junction contained 11 bases not matched to a gene. Germline CDR1 LGHNA, CDR2 YNFKEQ. The CDR3 has 16 residues. Here the CDR3 DNA reads TGTGCCAGCACAATCCAGGGGACAGGGGGCCAGACTGAAGCTTTCTTT. Translation gives CASTIQGTGGQTEAFF.

This sequence joins TRBV25-1 and TRBJ2-3; TRBD2 aligns across 10 bases. V lost 4 bases, J lost 2 bases, and 9 bases stayed unmatched. The germline gives CDR1 MGHDK, CDR2 SYGVNS. This CDR3 has 17 amino acids. The CDR3 region is CASSVVAGGKITDTQYF. The CDR3, as DNA: TGTGCCAGCAGTGTTGTAGCGGGAGGAAAGATCACAGATACGCAGTATTTT. Full variable domain (outside the CDR3, taken from reference TRBV25-1 and TRBJ2-3): EADIYQTPRYLVIGTGKKITLECSQTMGHDKMYWYQQDPGMELHLIHYSYGVNSTEKGDLSSESTVSRIRTEHFPLTLESARPSHTSQYLCASSVVAGGKITDTQYFGPGTRLTVL.

This chain connects TRBV7-3 to TRBJ2-2; 7 bases line up with TRBD1. V gave up 0 bases and J gave up 0 bases; unmatched junction bases: 4. Germline V gene lookup returns CDR1 SGHTA and CDR2 FQGTGA. This CDR3 has 17 amino acids. The CDR3 reads CASSLTTGQANTGELFF. The CDR3 nucleotides are TGTGCCAGCAGCTTAACGACCGGACAGGCGAACACCGGGGAGCTGTTTTTT.

This clone was counted a single time. This sequence joins TRBV4-3 and TRBJ2-7; 13 bases fit TRBD2. CDR1 and CDR2 (germline): LGHNA, YSLEER. Trimming at V came to 1 base and at J to 3 bases, leaving 3 bases not matched to a gene. The CDR3 has 16 residues. DNA of the CDR3: TGCGCCAGCAGCCAAGGCCGGACTAGCGGGGGCTACGAGCAGTACTTC. This translates into CASSQGRTSGGYEQYF.

CDR3 amino acids: CASSLDGRSTGELFF. In DNA form, the CDR3 reads TGTGCCAGCAGCTTGGACGGGAGATCCACCGGGGAGCTGTTTTTT. The chain employs TRBV7-9 and TRBJ2-2, with D possibly TRBD2 on 6 matching bases. Trimming cost V 3 bases and J 4 bases, with 12 bases left between them. CDR1 SEHNR and CDR2 FQNEAQ come from the germline V gene (reference sequence). The CDR3 consists of 15 residues.

V usage is TRBV4-3 and J usage is TRBJ1-1; TRBD1 matches at 8 bases. The CDR3 extends over 14 amino acids. V lost 2 bases and J lost 8; bases outside the gene matches: 7. Germline CDR1 is LGHNA and CDR2 is YSLEER. For the CDR3, the DNA is TGCGCCAGCAGCCAATTATCCGGACAGGGAGAAGCTTTCTTT. Protein sequence: CASSQLSGQGEAFF.

With respect to this clone: The same CDR3 can be traced to other DNA sequences in this sample. This chain connects TRBV19 to TRBJ2-7; possible D gene TRBD2, 5 bases. There are 14 residues in the CDR3. V was cut by 1 base and J by 0 bases, with 7 bases left in between. Germline CDR1 is LNHDA and CDR2 is SQIVND (reference sequence). The CDR3 protein is CASSIGGSSYEQYF. The CDR3, as DNA: TGTGCCAGTAGTATAGGAGGGAGCTCCTACGAGCAGTACTTC.

The chain couples TRBV29-1 to TRBJ2-1; the D gene is possibly TRBD1 (6 bases). Trimming cost V 4 bases and J 4 bases, with 14 bases left between them. The germline V gene has CDR1 SQVTM and CDR2 ANQGSEA. There are 14 residues in the CDR3. CDR3 DNA sequence: TGCAGCGTTGCCCAGGGGCCGGGATACAATGAGCAGTTCTTC. Translation: CSVAQGPGYNEQFF.

V and J are TRBV29-1 and TRBJ2-7; D may be TRBD1 (6 bases). The germline V gene encodes CDR1 SQVTM and CDR2 ANQGSEA. Trimming took off 6 bases at V and 3 bases at J, with 21 bases between the two ends. CDR3 length equals 15 residues. This chain's CDR3 is CSVISGQLRDYEQYF. The CDR3 region has the DNA TGCAGCGTCATCAGTGGACAGCTTAGGGACTACGAGCAGTACTTC.

There are a few counts of this clone. The chain has TRBV28 and TRBJ1-1, with D perhaps matching TRBD1 (6 bases). CDR3 length: 15 amino acids. Trimming took 4 bases from V and 1 from J, leaving 13 bases between them. Germline-derived CDR1 and CDR2 are MDHEN and SYDVKM. The CDR3 bases are TGTGCCAGCAGTTCGTACAGGGTCGGGAACACTGAAGCTTTCTTT. It yields the protein CASSSYRVGNTEAFF.

CDR3 sequence (DNA): TGTGCCAGCAGTTTATGGCTAGCGCGAAACAATGAGCAGTTCTTC. The encoded protein is CASSLWLARNNEQFF. J is TRBJ2-1 and V is TRBV27, with a weak D call TRBD2 (6 bases). The CDR3 consists of 15 residues. The V and J ends lost 1 base and 5 bases respectively, with 12 bases between them. Germline lookup yields CDR1 MNHEY and CDR2 SMNVEV (reference sequence).

This clone came up once. J is TRBJ1-4 and V is TRBV5-5; maybe TRBD1 (5 bases). Germline-derived CDR1 and CDR2 are SGHKS and YYEKEE (reference sequence). This CDR3 spans 13 amino acids. V lost 2 bases and J lost 10, with 12 bases in between. CDR3 amino acids: CASSFGGDGKLFF. The CDR3, as DNA: TGTGCCAGCAGCTTCGGGGGAGACGGAAAACTGTTTTTT.

The chain recombines TRBV7-9 with TRBJ2-5; D call uncertain. Germline V lookup: CDR1 SEHNR, CDR2 FQNEAQ (reference sequence). This CDR3 has 13 amino acids. V dropped 1 base and J dropped 1 base, with 4 bases sitting between them. The CDR3 loop is CASSLGSQETQYF. CDR3 nucleotide sequence: TGTGCCAGCAGCTTAGGCAGCCAAGAGACCCAGTACTTC.

The gene calls are TRBV15 and TRBJ2-1; weak D call: TRBD2 (6 bases). CDR3 length: 16 amino acids. Germline CDR1 and CDR2: LNHNV and YYDKDF (reference sequence). With 4 bases removed from V and 0 bases from J, the gap between germline ends came to 13 bases. The CDR3 DNA sequence: TGTGCCACCAGCAACACGGGGGAAAGCTCCTACAATGAGCAGTTCTTC. Translating it yields CATSNTGESSYNEQFF. The complete variable domain, with remaining parts taken from reference TRBV15 and TRBJ2-1, reads DAMVIQNPRYQVTQFGKPVTLSCSQTLNHNVMYWYQQKSSQAPKLLFHYYDKDFNNEADTPDNFQSRRPNTSFCFLDIRSPGLGDTAMYLCATSNTGESSYNEQFFGPGTRLTVL.

V gene TRBV29-1 combines with J gene TRBJ2-5, with D possibly being TRBD1 (5 bases). V was pared by 4 bases and J by 0 bases, with 15 bases between. Germline-derived CDR1 and CDR2 are SQVTM and ANQGSEA. The CDR3 spans 15 residues. The CDR3 reads CSVVSGQVYQETQYF. In DNA, the CDR3 is TGCAGCGTTGTCTCCGGACAAGTGTACCAAGAGACCCAGTACTTC. Combining the CDR3 with reference TRBV29-1 and TRBJ2-5 gives the whole variable domain SAVISQKPSRDICQRGTSLTIQCQVDSQVTMMFWYRQQPGQSLTLIATANQGSEATYESGFVIDKFPISRPNLTFSTLTVSNMSPEDSSIYLCSVVSGQVYQETQYFGPGTRLLVL.